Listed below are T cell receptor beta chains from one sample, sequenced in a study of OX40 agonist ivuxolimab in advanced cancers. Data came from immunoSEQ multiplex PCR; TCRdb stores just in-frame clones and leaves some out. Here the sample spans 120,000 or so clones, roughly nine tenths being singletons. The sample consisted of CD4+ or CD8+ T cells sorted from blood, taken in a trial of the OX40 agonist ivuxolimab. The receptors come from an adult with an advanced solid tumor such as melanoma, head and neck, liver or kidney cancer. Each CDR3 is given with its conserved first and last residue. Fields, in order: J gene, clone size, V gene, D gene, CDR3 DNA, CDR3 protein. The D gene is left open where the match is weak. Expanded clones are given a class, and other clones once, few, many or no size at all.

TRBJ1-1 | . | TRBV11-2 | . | TGTGCCAGCAGCCCCCCAGGGGAAGCTTTCTTT | CASSPPGEAFF
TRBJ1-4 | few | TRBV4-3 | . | TGCGCCAGCAGCCAGACTTCCGGGCAGGGTGGTCCTAGTGAAAAACTGTTTTTT | CASSQTSGQGGPSEKLFF
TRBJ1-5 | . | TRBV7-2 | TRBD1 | TGTGCCAGCAGCTTCGAGGGACAGGGGGCTGAGCCCCAGCATTTT | CASSFEGQGAEPQHF
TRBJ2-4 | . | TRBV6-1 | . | TGTGCCAGCAGTGAACAGGGGAGGAAAACCAAAAACATTCAGTACTTC | CASSEQGRKTKNIQYF
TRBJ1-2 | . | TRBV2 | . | TGTGCCAGCAGTGATGGCTATGGCTACACCTTC | CASSDGYGYTF
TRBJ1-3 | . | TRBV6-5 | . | TGTGCCAGCAGTCCGGACTCTGGAAACACCATATATTTT | CASSPDSGNTIYF
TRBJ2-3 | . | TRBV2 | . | TGTGCCAGCAGGCTCCTAGACCCTTCTTCGCAGTATTTT | CASRLLDPSSQYF
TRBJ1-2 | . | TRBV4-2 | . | TGTGCCAGCAGCCAGGAATTACAGGGTACGGGAGGCTACACCTTC | CASSQELQGTGGYTF
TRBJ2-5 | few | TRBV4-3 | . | TGCGCCAGCAGCCACCAACTAGGGGCCTCGCGGTACTTC | CASSHQLGASRYF
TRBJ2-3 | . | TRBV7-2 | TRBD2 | TGTGCCAGCAGTCGACCTAGCGGGAGGGCCTTGAGGACAGCAGATACGCAGTATTTT | CASSRPSGRALRTADTQYF
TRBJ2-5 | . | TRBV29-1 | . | TGCAGCGGGGGGAAGGGATACTTC | CSGGKGYF
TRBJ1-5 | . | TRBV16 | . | TGTGCCAGCAGCCTTCGGACCGGGCGGGTCGGACAGCCCCAGCATTTT | CASSLRTGRVGQPQHF
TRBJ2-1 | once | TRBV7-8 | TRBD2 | TGTGCCAGCAGCAAACTAGCGGGAGGCAGTGAGCAGTTCTTC | CASSKLAGGSEQFF
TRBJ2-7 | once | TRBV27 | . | TGTGCCAGCAGTTTGAGTCCGGTCTACGAGCAGTACTTC | CASSLSPVYEQYF
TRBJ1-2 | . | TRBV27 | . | TGTGCCAGCAGTTTATCAGGGGGGGGAGGCTACACCTTC | CASSLSGGGGYTF
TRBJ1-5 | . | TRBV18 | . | TGTGCCAGCTCACGGGGAGATCAGCCCCAGCATTTT | CASSRGDQPQHF
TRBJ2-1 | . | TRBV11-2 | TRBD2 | TGTGCCAGCAGCTCGATCGGGGGGGGCTCTTACAATGAGCAGTTCTTC | CASSSIGGGSYNEQFF
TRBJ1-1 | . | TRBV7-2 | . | TGTGCCAGCAGCTCCTCCCTGAACACTGAAGCTTTCTTT | CASSSSLNTEAFF
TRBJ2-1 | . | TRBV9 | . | TGTGCCAGCAGCGTTGGAGGGGGAGGCAGCTACAATGAGCAGTTCTTC | CASSVGGGGSYNEQFF
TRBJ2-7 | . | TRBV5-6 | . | TGTGCCAGCAGCCTACCATCCCCTTCCGAGCAGTACTTC | CASSLPSPSEQYF
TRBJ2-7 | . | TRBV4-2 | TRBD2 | TGTGCCAGCAGCCAAGGACTGTCGCGGGAGGGCTACGAGCAGTACTTC | CASSQGLSREGYEQYF
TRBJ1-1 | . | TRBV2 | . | TGTGCCAGCAGTGCCTATGGATTGAACACTGAAGCTTTCTTT | CASSAYGLNTEAFF
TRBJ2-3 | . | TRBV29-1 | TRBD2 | TGCAGCGTGTCTAGCGGGGGGAACACAGATACGCAGTATTTT | CSVSSGGNTDTQYF
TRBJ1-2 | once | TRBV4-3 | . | TGCGCCAGCAGCCAGGGGGACGTAGGCTACACCTTC | CASSQGDVGYTF
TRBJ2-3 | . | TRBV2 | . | TGTGCCAGCAGTTTTAAGGATACGCAGTATTTT | CASSFKDTQYF
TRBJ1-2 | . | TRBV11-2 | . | TGTGCCAGCAGCTTAGTAAGGACGGGAGGCTATGGCTACACCTTC | CASSLVRTGGYGYTF
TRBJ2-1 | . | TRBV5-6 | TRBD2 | TGTGCCAGCAGCCTTGCCGGGGGGGCCTCCTCCCGCAATGAGCAGTTCTTC | CASSLAGGASSRNEQFF
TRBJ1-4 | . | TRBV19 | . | TGTGCCAGTAGTATGGGCCTGGGGCTCGGGTATGAAAAACTGTTTTTT | CASSMGLGLGYEKLFF
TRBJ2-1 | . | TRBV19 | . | TGTGCCAGTAGTATAGGTGGGGTTTACAATGAGCAGTTCTTC | CASSIGGVYNEQFF
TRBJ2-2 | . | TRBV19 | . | TGTGCCAGTACCTTAGACAGAGACACCGGGGAGCTGTTTTTT | CASTLDRDTGELFF
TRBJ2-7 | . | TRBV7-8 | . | TGTGCCAGCAGCTTAGTGGGTAGCGGAGCCTACGAGCAGTACTTC | CASSLVGSGAYEQYF
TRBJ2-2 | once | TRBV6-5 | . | TGTGCCAGCAGTTACTCGAAAGAAACCGGGGAGCTGTTTTTT | CASSYSKETGELFF
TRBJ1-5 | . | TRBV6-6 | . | TGTGCCAGCGGGTTAACAGTCAATCAGCCCCAGCATTTT | CASGLTVNQPQHF
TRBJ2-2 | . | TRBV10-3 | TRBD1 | TGTGCCATCAGTACAGGGGTCGTCACCGGGGAGCTGTTTTTT | CAISTGVVTGELFF
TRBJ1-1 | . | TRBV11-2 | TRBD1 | TGTGCCAGCAGCTTAAAGACAGGGGTGAGCACTGAAGCTTTCTTT | CASSLKTGVSTEAFF